The next 5 T cell receptor beta chains were all read from a single sample in a study of blood T cell repertoires in COVID-19. Clones were sequenced by immunoSEQ multiplex PCR, and TCRdb holds only the in-frame ones, with some missing. In the table there are 280,000 or so clones, 85% of which are singletons. The sample consisted of PBMCs or T cells enriched from blood (not recorded which). Receptor source: a woman aged 45 to 65 who had recovered from COVID-19.

This clone was counted once. This chain connects TRBV6-2 or TRBV6-3 to TRBJ1-1; TRBD1 is a possible D gene (5 bases). Germline V lookup: CDR1 MNHEY, CDR2 SVGEGT. Trimming shortened V by 0 bases and J by 3 bases, and 17 bases separated the two germline ends. There are 17 residues in the CDR3. The CDR3 loop reads CASSYSMGRGSYTEAFF. CDR3 nucleotides: TGTGCCAGCAGTTACTCGATGGGTCGGGGGTCCTACACTGAAGCTTTCTTT.

The chain combines TRBV5-1 with TRBJ2-2; D gene ambiguous. This CDR3 is built from 13 residues. Looked up from germline, CDR1 is SGHRS and CDR2 is YFSETQ. V lost 4 bases and J 5 bases, leaving 9 bases between the germline ends. CDR3 sequence reads: CASSATKTGELFF. Here the CDR3 DNA reads TGCGCCAGCAGCGCCACAAAAACCGGGGAGCTGTTTTTT.

V gene TRBV7-3 combines with J gene TRBJ1-2; 7 nucleotides line up with TRBD1. From germline, CDR1 is SGHTA and CDR2 FQGTGA. Trimming cost V 7 bases and J 5 bases; bases outside gene matches: 7. The CDR3 extends over 13 amino acids. The DNA of the CDR3 is TGTGCCAGCAACAAGGGGGCAGTGTATGGCTACACCTTC. Its protein is CASNKGAVYGYTF. Together with reference TRBV7-3 and TRBJ1-2, the CDR3 gives the full variable domain: GAGVSQTPSNKVTEKGKYVELRCDPISGHTALYWYRQSLGQGPEFLIYFQGTGAADDSGLPNDRFFAVRPEGSVSTLKIQRTERGDSAVYLCASNKGAVYGYTFGSGTRLTVV.

The V call is TRBV18, the J call TRBJ1-2; D gene uncertain. CDR1 and CDR2 from the germline V gene are KGHSH and LQKENI. The CDR3 length is 16 residues. V was clipped by 2 bases and J by 3 bases, with 16 bases between them. The CDR3 here is CASSPEGGIFDYGYTF. In nucleotides, the CDR3 is TGTGCCAGCTCACCAGAGGGAGGTATATTTGACTATGGCTACACCTTC.

V usage is TRBV19 and J usage is TRBJ1-5, with D possibly TRBD1 on 6 matching bases. The CDR3 totals 20 residues. Trimming shortened V by 4 bases and J by 2 bases, and 27 bases separated the two germline ends. CDR1 LNHDA and CDR2 SQIVND come from the germline V gene (reference sequence). CDR3: CASSTPRGAYFSGGNQPQHF. In DNA, the CDR3 is TGTGCCAGTAGTACTCCCAGGGGAGCCTATTTTTCTGGGGGCAATCAGCCCCAGCATTTT. Complete variable domain (other parts from reference TRBV19 and TRBJ1-5): DGGITQSPKYLFRKEGQNVTLSCEQNLNHDAMYWYRQDPGQGLRLIYYSQIVNDFQKGDIAEGYSVSREKKESFPLTVTSAQKNPTAFYLCASSTPRGAYFSGGNQPQHFGDGTRLSIL.